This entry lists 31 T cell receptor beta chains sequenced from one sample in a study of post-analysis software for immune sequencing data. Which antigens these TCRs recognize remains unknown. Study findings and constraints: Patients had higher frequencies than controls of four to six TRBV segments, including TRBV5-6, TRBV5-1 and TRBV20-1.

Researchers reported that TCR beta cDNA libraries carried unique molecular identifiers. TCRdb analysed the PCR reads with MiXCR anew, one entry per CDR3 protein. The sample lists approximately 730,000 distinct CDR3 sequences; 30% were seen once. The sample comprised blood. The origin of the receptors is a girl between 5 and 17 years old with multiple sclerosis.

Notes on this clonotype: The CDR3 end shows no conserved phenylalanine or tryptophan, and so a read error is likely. Written as DNA, the CDR3 is TGTGCCACCAGCAGAATCCGACTAGCGGGGCCCAATGAGCAGTTCGTC. Its translation is CATSRIRLAGPNEQFV. J is TRBJ2-1 and V is TRBV15, with 11 bases fitting TRBD2. CDR3 length: 16 residues. After removal of 2 bases from V and 6 bases from J, the junction contained 6 bases not matched to a gene. CDR1 is LNHNV and CDR2 is YYDKDF in the germline V gene (reference sequence).

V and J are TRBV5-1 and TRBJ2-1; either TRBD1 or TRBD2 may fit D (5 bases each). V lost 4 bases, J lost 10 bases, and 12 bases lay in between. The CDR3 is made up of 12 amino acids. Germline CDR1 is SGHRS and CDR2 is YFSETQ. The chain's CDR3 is CASSPPRDEQFF. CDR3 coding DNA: TGCGCCAGCAGCCCCCCCCGGGACGAGCAGTTCTTC.

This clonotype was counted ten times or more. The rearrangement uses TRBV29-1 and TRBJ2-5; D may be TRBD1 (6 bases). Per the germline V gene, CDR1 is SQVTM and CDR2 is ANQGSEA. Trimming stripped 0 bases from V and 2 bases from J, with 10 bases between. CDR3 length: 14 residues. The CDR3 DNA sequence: TGCAGCGTTGAAGAATATGGGACACAAGAGACCCAGTACTTC. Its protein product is CSVEEYGTQETQYF.

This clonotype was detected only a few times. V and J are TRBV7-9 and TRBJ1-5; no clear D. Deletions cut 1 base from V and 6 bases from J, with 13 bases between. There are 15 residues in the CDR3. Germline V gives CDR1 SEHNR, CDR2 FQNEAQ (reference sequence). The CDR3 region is CASSLGGWVGQPQHF. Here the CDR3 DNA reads TGTGCCAGCAGCTTAGGAGGCTGGGTCGGTCAGCCCCAGCATTTT.

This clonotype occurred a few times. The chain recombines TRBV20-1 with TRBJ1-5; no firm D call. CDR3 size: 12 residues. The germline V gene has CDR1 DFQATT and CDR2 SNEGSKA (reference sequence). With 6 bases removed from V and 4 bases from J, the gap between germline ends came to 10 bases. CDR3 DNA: TGCAGTGCCCGAGACACGAATCAGCCCCAGCATTTT. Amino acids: CSARDTNQPQHF.

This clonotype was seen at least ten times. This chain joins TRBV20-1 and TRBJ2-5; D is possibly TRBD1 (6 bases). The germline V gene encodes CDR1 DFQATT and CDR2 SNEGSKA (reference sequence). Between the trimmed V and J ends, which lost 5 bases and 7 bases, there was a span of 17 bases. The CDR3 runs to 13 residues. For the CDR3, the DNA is TGCAGTGCTGACCGTAGACAGGACGGGACCCAGTACTTC. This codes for CSADRRQDGTQYF.

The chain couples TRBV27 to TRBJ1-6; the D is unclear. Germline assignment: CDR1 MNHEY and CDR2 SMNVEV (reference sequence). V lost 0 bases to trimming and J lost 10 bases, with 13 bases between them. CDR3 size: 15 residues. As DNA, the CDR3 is TGTGCCAGCAGTTTATCCCGGGGAATCGGGTCACCCCTCCACTTT. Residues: CASSLSRGIGSPLHF.

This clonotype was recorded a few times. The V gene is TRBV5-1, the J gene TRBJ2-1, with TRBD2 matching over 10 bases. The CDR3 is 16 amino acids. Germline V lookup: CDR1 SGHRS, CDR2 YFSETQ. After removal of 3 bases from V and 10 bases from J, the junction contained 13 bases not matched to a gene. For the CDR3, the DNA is TGCGCCAGCAGCTCGGAAAGGGCTAGCGGGGGATACGAGCAGTTCTTC. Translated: CASSSERASGGYEQFF. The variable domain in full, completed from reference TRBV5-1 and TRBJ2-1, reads KAGVTQTPRYLIKTRGQQVTLSCSPISGHRSVSWYQQTPGQGLQFLFEYFSETQRNKGNFPGRFSGRQFSNSRSEMNVSTLELGDSALYLCASSSERASGGYEQFFGPGTRLTVL.

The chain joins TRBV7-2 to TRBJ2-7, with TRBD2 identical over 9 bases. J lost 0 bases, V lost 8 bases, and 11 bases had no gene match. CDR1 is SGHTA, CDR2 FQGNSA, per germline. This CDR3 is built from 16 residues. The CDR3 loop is CASSSNLAGISYEQYF. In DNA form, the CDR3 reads TGTGCCAGCTCCTCCAATCTAGCGGGGATCTCCTACGAGCAGTACTTC.

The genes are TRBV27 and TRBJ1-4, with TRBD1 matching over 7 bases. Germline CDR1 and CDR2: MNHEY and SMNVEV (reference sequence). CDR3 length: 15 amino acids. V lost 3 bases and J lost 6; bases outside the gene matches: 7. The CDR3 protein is CASSLVGGRDEKLFF. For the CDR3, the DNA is TGTGCCAGCAGTTTGGTAGGGGGCCGGGATGAAAAACTGTTTTTT. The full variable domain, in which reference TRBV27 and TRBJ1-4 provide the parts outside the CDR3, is EAQVTQNPRYLITVTGKKLTVTCSQNMNHEYMSWYRQDPGLGLRQIYYSMNVEVTDKGDVPEGYKVSRKEKRNFPLILESPSPNQTSLYFCASSLVGGRDEKLFFGSGTQLSVL.

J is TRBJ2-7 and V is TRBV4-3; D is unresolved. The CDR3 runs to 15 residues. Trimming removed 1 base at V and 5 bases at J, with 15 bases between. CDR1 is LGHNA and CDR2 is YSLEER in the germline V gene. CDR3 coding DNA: TGCGCCAGCAGCCAAGTACTGAGTGGAATGGACGAGCAGTACTTC. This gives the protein CASSQVLSGMDEQYF.

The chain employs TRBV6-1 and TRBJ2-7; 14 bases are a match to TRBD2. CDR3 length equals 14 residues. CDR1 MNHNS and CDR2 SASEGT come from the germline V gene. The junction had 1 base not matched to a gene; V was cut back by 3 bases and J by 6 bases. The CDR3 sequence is CASSETSGRAEQYF. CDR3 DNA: TGTGCCAGCAGTGAGACTAGCGGGAGGGCCGAGCAGTACTTC.

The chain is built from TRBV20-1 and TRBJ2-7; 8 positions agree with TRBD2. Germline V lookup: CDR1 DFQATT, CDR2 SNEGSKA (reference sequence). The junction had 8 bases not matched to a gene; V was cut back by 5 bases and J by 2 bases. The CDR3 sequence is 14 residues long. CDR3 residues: CSARAGTSPYEQYF. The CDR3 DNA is TGCAGTGCTCGCGCCGGGACTAGTCCCTACGAGCAGTACTTC.

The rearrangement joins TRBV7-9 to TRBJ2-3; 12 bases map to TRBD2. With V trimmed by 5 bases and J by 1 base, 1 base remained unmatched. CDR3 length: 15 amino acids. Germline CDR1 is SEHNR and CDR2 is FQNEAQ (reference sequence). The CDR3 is CASSASGRGTDTQYF. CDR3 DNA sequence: TGTGCCAGCAGCGCTAGCGGGAGGGGCACAGATACGCAGTATTTT.

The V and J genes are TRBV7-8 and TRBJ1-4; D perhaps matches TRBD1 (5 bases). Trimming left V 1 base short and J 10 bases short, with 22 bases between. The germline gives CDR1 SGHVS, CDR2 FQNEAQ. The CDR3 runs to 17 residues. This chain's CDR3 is CASSLVDSKMGRGKLFF. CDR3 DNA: TGTGCCAGCAGCTTAGTAGACTCGAAGATGGGGCGGGGAAAACTGTTTTTT.

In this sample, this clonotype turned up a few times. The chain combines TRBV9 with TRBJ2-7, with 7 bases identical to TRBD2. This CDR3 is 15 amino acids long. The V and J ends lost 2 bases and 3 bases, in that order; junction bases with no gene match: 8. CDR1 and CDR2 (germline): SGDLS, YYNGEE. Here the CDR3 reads CASSVGGSPIYEQYF. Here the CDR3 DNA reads TGTGCCAGCAGCGTTGGCGGGAGTCCAATCTACGAGCAGTACTTC.

DNA of the CDR3: TGCGCCAGCAGCTTGGTTGAGGGGGCTGGATCACCCCTCCACTTT. It specifies CASSLVEGAGSPLHF. V and J are TRBV5-1 and TRBJ1-6; 7 bases are shared with TRBD1. After removal of 0 bases from V and 10 bases from J, the junction contained 7 bases not matched to a gene. This CDR3 is built from 15 residues. Germline CDR1 and CDR2: SGHRS and YFSETQ. The complete variable domain, with remaining parts taken from reference TRBV5-1 and TRBJ1-6, reads KAGVTQTPRYLIKTRGQQVTLSCSPISGHRSVSWYQQTPGQGLQFLFEYFSETQRNKGNFPGRFSGRQFSNSRSEMNVSTLELGDSALYLCASSLVEGAGSPLHFGNGTRLTVT.

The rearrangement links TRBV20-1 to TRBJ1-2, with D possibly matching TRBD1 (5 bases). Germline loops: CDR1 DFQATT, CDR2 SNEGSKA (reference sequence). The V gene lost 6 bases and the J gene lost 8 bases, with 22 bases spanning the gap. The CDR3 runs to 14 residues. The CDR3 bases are TGCAGTGCCTACAACGGGGGGGTACCCAGAGGCTACACCTTC. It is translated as CSAYNGGVPRGYTF.

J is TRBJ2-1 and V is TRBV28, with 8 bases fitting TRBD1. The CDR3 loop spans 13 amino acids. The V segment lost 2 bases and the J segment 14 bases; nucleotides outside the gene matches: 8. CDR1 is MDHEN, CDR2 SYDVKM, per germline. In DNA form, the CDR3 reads TGTGCCAGCAGTTTAGGACAGGGCCGGGAAAAGTTCTTC. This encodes CASSLGQGREKFF.

CDR3 sequence reads: CASSLVGPLIYEQYF. In nucleotides, the CDR3 is TGTGCCAGCAGTTTGGTGGGGCCTTTAATATACGAGCAGTACTTC. This chain links TRBV27 with TRBJ2-7, with D possibly matching TRBD1 (5 bases). Trimming removed 3 bases from V and 4 bases from J, with 16 bases in between. CDR1 and CDR2 from the germline V gene are MNHEY and SMNVEV (reference sequence). The CDR3 sequence is 15 residues long.

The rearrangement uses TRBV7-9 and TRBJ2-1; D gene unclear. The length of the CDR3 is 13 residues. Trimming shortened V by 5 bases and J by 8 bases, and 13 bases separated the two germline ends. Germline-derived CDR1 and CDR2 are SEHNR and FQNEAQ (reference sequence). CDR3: CASSPPESDEQFF. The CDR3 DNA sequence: TGTGCCAGCAGCCCCCCGGAGAGCGATGAGCAGTTCTTC.

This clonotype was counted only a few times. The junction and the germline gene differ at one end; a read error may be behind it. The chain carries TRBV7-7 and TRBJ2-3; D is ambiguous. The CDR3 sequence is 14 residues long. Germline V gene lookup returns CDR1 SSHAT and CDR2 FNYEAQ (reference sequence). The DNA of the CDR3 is TGTGCTAGCAGCTCCGGAAATGGATTCGGTACGCAGTATTTT. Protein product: CASSSGNGFGTQYF.

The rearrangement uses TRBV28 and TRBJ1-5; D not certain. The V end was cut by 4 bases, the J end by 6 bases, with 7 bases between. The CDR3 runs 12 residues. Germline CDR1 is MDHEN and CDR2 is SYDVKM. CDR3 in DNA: TGTGCCAGCAGTTCTAACGTTCAGCCCCAGCATTTT. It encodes CASSSNVQPQHF.

Here the CDR3 reads CASSSLGAGGQETQYF. In DNA, the CDR3 is TGTGCCAGCAGCTCACTCGGGGCAGGGGGCCAGGAGACCCAGTACTTC. This chain joins TRBV7-9 and TRBJ2-5, with 8 bases aligning to TRBD1. The CDR3 runs 16 residues. The germline V gene has CDR1 SEHNR and CDR2 FQNEAQ (reference sequence). The ends lost 4 bases at V and 5 bases at J; junction bases unmatched: 12.

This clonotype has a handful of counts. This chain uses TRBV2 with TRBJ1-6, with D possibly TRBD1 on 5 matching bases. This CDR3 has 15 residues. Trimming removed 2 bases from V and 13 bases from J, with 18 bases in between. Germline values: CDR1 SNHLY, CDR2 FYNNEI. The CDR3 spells CASSESVTGLDPLHF. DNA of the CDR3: TGTGCCAGCAGTGAAAGTGTCACGGGGCTGGATCCCCTCCACTTT.

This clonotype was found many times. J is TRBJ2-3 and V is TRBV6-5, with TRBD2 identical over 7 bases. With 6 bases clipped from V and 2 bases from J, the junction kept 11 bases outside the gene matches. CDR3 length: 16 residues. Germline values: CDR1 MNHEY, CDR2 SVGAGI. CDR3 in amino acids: CASREPSGQSTDTQYF. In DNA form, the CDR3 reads TGTGCCAGCAGGGAACCTAGCGGACAATCCACAGATACGCAGTATTTT.

CDR3 loop: CASSQLASTRTGDTEAFF. The CDR3, as DNA: TGCGCCAGCAGCCAATTGGCTTCAACTCGGACGGGAGACACTGAAGCTTTCTTT. This chain joins TRBV4-3 and TRBJ1-1; D is ambiguous. From germline, CDR1 is LGHNA and CDR2 YSLEER. Trimming shortened V by 2 bases and J by 3 bases, and 22 bases separated the two germline ends. The CDR3 runs to 18 residues.

Here the CDR3 reads CASSWSGDNEQYF. The CDR3 nucleotides are TGTGCCAGCAGCTGGTCAGGGGATAACGAGCAGTACTTC. The rearrangement links TRBV7-8 to TRBJ2-4; possibly TRBD1 for D (6 bases). The end of the DNA fits TRBJ2-7 better, so the J call may be wrong. The CDR3 contains 13 residues. Germline V lookup: CDR1 SGHVS, CDR2 FQNEAQ.

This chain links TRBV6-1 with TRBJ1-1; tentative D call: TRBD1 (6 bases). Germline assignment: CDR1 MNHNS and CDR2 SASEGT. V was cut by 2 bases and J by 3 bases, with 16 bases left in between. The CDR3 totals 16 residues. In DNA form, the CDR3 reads TGTGCCAGCAGTGAACCGAACAGGGTAGTTGACACTGAAGCTTTCTTT. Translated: CASSEPNRVVDTEAFF.

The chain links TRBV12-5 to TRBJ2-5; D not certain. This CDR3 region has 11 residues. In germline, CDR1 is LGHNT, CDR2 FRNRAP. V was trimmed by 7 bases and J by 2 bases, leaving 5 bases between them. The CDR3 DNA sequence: TGTGCTAGTGCCAAACAAGAGACCCAGTACTTC. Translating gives CASAKQETQYF.

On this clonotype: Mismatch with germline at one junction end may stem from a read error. The chain's CDR3 is CASSAGTLTDMQYF. The CDR3 nucleotides read TGTGCCAGCAGTGCCGGGACCCTCACAGATATGCAGTATTTT. The chain combines TRBV6-5 with TRBJ2-3; D may be TRBD1 or TRBD2 (5 bases each). CDR1 and CDR2 from the germline V gene are MNHEY and SVGAGI. The CDR3 is made up of 14 amino acids.